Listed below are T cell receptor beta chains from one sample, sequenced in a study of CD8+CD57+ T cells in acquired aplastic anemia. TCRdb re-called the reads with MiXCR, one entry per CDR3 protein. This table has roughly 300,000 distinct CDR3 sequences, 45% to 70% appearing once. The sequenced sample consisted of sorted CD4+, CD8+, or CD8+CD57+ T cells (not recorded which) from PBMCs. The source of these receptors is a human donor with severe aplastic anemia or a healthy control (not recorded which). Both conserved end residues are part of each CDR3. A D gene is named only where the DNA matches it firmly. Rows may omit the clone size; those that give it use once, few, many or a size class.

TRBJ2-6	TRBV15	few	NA	TGTGCCACCAGCAGAGTGTTATCCTCTGGGGCCAACGTCCTGACTTTC	CATSRVLSSGANVLTF
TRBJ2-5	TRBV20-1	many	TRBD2	TGCAGTGTGCGTAGCGGGGGTGTGGAGACCCAGTACTTC	CSVRSGGVETQYF
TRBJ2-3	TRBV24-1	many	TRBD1	TGTGCCACCAGACCCACAGGGGCAGATACGCAGTATTTT	CATRPTGADTQYF
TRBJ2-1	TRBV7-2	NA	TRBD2	TGTGCCAGCAGCCAGACGGAAGTTCTAGCGGGAGGAGTTTTC	CASSQTEVLAGGVF
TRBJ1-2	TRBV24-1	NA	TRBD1	TGTGCCACCAGTGACCGGACAGGGCTTGGCTACACCTTC	CATSDRTGLGYTF
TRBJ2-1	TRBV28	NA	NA	TGTGCCAGCAGTTTACCGGCGCAGGGTTTTTACAATGAGCAGTTCTTC	CASSLPAQGFYNEQFF
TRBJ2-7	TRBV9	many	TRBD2	TGTGCCAGCAGCGTAGAGACTAGCGGGGTCTACGAGCAGTACTTC	CASSVETSGVYEQYF
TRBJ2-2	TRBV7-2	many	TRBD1	TGTGCCAGCAGCTCTTCCGGGACAGGGACCGGGGAGCTGTTTTTT	CASSSSGTGTGELFF
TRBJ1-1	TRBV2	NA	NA	TGTGCCAGCCTAACTGACGGAATGAACACTGAAGCTTTCTTT	CASLTDGMNTEAFF
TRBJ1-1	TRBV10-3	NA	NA	TGTGCCATCAGTGAGCGTGATACGAACACTGAAGCTTTCTTT	CAISERDTNTEAFF
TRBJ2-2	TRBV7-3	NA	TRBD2	TGTGCTAGCATCTCCCCTAGCGGGGGGAACACCGGGGAGCTGTTTTTT	CASISPSGGNTGELFF